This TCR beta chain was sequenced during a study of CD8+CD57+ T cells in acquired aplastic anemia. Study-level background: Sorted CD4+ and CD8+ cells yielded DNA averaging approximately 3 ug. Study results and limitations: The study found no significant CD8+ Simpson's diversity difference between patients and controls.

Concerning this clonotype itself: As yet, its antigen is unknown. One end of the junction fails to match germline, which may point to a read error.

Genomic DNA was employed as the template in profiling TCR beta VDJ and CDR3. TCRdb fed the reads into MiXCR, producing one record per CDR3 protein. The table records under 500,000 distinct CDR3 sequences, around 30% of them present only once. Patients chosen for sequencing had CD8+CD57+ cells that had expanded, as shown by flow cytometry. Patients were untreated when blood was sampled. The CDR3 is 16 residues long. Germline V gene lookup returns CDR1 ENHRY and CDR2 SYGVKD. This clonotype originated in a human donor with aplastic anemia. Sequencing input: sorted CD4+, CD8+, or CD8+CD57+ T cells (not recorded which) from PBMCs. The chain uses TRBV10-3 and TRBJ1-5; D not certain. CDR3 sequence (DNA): TGTGCCAGCAAGGCCGTACGAGGAGGGATCAATCAGCCACAGCATTTT. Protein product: CASKAVRGGINQPQHF.